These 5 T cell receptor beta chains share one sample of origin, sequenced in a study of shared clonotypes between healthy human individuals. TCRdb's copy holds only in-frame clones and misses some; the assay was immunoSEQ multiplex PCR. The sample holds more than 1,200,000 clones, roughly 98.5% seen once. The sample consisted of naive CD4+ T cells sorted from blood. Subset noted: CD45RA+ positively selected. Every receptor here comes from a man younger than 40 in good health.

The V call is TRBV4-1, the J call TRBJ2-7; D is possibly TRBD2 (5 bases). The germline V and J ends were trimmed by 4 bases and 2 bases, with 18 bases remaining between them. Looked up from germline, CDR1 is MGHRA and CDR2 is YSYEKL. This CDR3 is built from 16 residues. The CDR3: CASSPTSAEGPYEQYF. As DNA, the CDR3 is TGCGCCAGCAGCCCTACCTCAGCAGAGGGCCCCTACGAGCAGTACTTC.

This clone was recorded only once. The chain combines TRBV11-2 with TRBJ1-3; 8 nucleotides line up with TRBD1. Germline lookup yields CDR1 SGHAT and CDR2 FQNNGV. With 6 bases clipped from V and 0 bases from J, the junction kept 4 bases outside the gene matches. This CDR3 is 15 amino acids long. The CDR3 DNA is TGTGCCAGCAGTTGGGACAGGAGCTCTGGAAACACCATATATTTT. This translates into CASSWDRSSGNTIYF.

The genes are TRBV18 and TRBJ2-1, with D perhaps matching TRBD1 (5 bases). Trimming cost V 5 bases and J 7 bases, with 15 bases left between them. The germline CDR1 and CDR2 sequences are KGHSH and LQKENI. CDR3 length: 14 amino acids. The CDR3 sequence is CASSTMAKGNEQFF. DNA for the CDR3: TGTGCCAGCTCAACTATGGCGAAGGGGAATGAGCAGTTCTTC. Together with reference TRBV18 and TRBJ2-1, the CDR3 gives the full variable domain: NAGVMQNPRHLVRRRGQEARLRCSPMKGHSHVYWYRQLPEEGLKFMVYLQKENIIDESGMPKERFSAEFPKEGPSILRIQQVVRGDSAAYFCASSTMAKGNEQFFGPGTRLTVL.

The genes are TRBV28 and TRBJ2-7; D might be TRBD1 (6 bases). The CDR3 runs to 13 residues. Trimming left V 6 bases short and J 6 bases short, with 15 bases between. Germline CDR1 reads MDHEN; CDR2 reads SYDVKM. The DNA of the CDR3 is TGTGCCAGCAGCTTGCAGGGGCGGCTCGAGCAGTACTTC. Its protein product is CASSLQGRLEQYF.

The CDR3 DNA is TGTGCCAGCAAATCAACAGATACGCAGTATTTT. Amino acids: CASKSTDTQYF. This chain uses TRBV6-1 with TRBJ2-3; D is uncertain. The germline V gene has CDR1 MNHNS and CDR2 SASEGT. The CDR3 consists of 11 residues. V shed 7 bases and J shed 3 bases, with 5 bases lying between them.